The rows below give T cell receptor beta chains drawn from one sample of a study of blood T cell repertoires in COVID-19. Assay used: immunoSEQ multiplex PCR; TCRdb lists only in-frame clones, some missing. The sample records tens of thousands of clones, more than 70% being singletons. Material: peripheral blood. These receptors were obtained from a man aged 55 to 70 with acute or convalescent COVID-19. Each CDR3 is given with its conserved first and last residue. D genes are given only for firm matches. Clone size, where shown, is once, few, many, or a class for clones that have expanded.

v_gene	abundance	j_gene	d_gene	CDR3aa	CDR3nt
TRBV3-1/TRBV3-2	once	TRBJ1-1	TRBD1	CASSTGGGNTEAFF	TGTGCCAGCTCGACAGGGGGTGGGAACACTGAAGCTTTCTTT
TRBV7-6	.	TRBJ2-2	.	CASSSHLGSGELFF	TGTGCCAGCAGCTCCCACCTAGGTTCCGGGGAGCTGTTTTTT
TRBV5-5	.	TRBJ1-1	.	CASSFFMNTEAFF	TGTGCCAGCAGCTTTTTCATGAACACTGAAGCTTTCTTT
TRBV7-3	.	TRBJ1-1	.	CASSLRGSTEAFF	TGTGCCAGCAGCTTGAGAGGCTCCACTGAAGCTTTCTTT
TRBV4-2	.	TRBJ2-7	TRBD2	CASSLLTSSGGVEQYF	TGTGCCAGCAGCCTCCTGACTTCTAGCGGGGGGGTCGAGCAGTACTTC
TRBV19	.	TRBJ2-3	TRBD2	CASSIGAGRADTQYF	TGTGCCAGTAGTATAGGAGCGGGGAGGGCAGATACGCAGTATTTT
TRBV19	.	TRBJ2-7	.	CASKSSGDSYEQYF	TGTGCCAGTAAGTCCAGTGGTGACTCCTACGAGCAGTACTTC
TRBV5-1	.	TRBJ2-7	.	CASSTRGSYEQYF	TGCGCCAGCAGTACCCGCGGGTCCTACGAGCAGTACTTC
TRBV6-4	.	TRBJ2-4	.	CASSENGKNIQYF	TGTGCCAGCAGTGAAAACGGCAAAAACATTCAGTACTTC
TRBV3-1/TRBV3-2	.	TRBJ2-3	TRBD2	CASSQLAGGSTDTQYF	TGTGCCAGCAGCCAACTAGCGGGGGGCAGTACAGATACGCAGTATTTT
TRBV5-1	.	TRBJ1-3	.	CASSQSGNTIYF	TGCGCCAGCAGCCAATCTGGAAACACCATATATTTT
TRBV30	few	TRBJ1-5	.	CAWSIGVGQPQHF	TGTGCCTGGAGTATAGGGGTTGGTCAGCCCCAGCATTTT
TRBV7-6	.	TRBJ2-1	.	CASSRIQGNLVSNNEQFF	TGTGCCAGCAGCCGTATCCAGGGTAACCTAGTTTCCAACAATGAGCAGTTCTTC
TRBV28	.	TRBJ1-5	.	CASRTSGARQPQHF	TGTGCCAGCAGGACCTCAGGGGCGAGACAGCCCCAGCATTTT
TRBV9	.	TRBJ1-1	.	CASSALTANTEAFF	TGTGCCAGCAGCGCCTTGACAGCGAACACTGAAGCTTTCTTT
TRBV7-2	.	TRBJ2-7	.	CASSLVPVREQYF	TGTGCCAGCAGCTTAGTGCCAGTGAGGGAGCAGTACTTC
TRBV24-1	once	TRBJ2-1	TRBD1	CATSDLDRGYNEQFF	TGTGCCACCAGTGATTTGGACAGGGGCTACAATGAGCAGTTCTTC
TRBV20-1	.	TRBJ2-7	.	CSARYNYEQYF	TGCAGTGCTAGGTATAACTACGAGCAGTACTTC
TRBV2	.	TRBJ2-1	TRBD2	CASRSSGGAHEQFF	TGTGCCAGCCGTTCTAGCGGGGGGGCTCATGAGCAGTTCTTC
TRBV5-5	.	TRBJ1-1	TRBD1	CASSYRGEDTEAFF	TGTGCCAGCAGTTACAGGGGCGAGGACACTGAAGCTTTCTTT
TRBV11-2	.	TRBJ2-5	.	CASSRDNAETQYF	TGTGCCAGCAGCCGGGACAACGCCGAGACCCAGTACTTC
TRBV10-1	.	TRBJ2-1	.	CASSDYAGGYNEQFF	TGCGCCAGCAGTGACTACGCGGGTGGATACAATGAGCAGTTCTTC
TRBV28	.	TRBJ1-4	TRBD1	CASSLWRDRGSFTNEKLFF	TGTGCCAGCAGTTTATGGAGGGACAGGGGCAGTTTTACTAATGAAAAACTGTTTTTT
TRBV7-9	.	TRBJ1-1	.	CASTGEGTEAFF	TGTGCCAGCACCGGGGAGGGCACTGAAGCTTTCTTT
TRBV19	.	TRBJ1-5	.	CASSIVPGEAQHF	TGTGCCAGTAGTATCGTCCCCGGGGAAGCCCAGCATTTT
TRBV19	.	TRBJ2-5	TRBD1	CASSAGQGGTQYF	TGTGCCAGTAGTGCTGGACAGGGAGGGACCCAGTACTTC
TRBV27	.	TRBJ1-1	.	CASSLKQNTEAFF	TGTGCCAGCAGTTTAAAACAGAACACTGAAGCTTTCTTT
TRBV7-2	.	TRBJ1-1	TRBD1	CASSSPRTGKRGTEAFF	TGTGCCAGCAGCTCACCCAGGACAGGGAAGAGGGGGACTGAAGCTTTCTTT
TRBV13	.	TRBJ2-7	TRBD1	CASSLGQGTSYEQYF	TGTGCCAGCAGCTTAGGACAGGGGACCTCCTACGAGCAGTACTTC
TRBV9	.	TRBJ2-2	TRBD2	CASSARELRGGAGELFF	TGTGCCAGCAGCGCTAGGGAGTTGCGGGGGGGAGCCGGGGAGCTGTTTTTT
TRBV27	.	TRBJ1-4	TRBD1	CASSPRTGVRGTNEKLFF	TGTGCCAGCAGTCCACGGACAGGGGTGCGAGGAACTAATGAAAAACTGTTTTTT
TRBV6-5	.	TRBJ2-7	TRBD1	CASSSTGVEDEQYF	TGTGCCAGCAGCTCGACAGGGGTAGAGGACGAGCAGTACTTC
TRBV7-9	few	TRBJ1-1	.	CASSFGQSEAFF	TGTGCCAGCAGCTTCGGACAGTCTGAAGCTTTCTTT
TRBV12-2	.	TRBJ2-5	.	CASRLAAQRGETQYF	TGTGCAAGTCGCTTAGCAGCACAGCGCGGGGAGACCCAGTACTTC
TRBV19	once	TRBJ2-5	TRBD2	CASRRLAGVEGETQYF	TGTGCCAGCCGAAGACTAGCGGGAGTTGAGGGAGAGACCCAGTACTTC
TRBV5-1	.	TRBJ1-1	.	CASRGRLNTEAFF	TGCGCCAGCAGGGGCCGATTGAACACTGAAGCTTTCTTT
TRBV7-2	.	TRBJ2-7	.	CASSPSKGGGPYEQYF	TGTGCCAGCAGCCCCTCTAAGGGGGGGGGCCCGTACGAGCAGTACTTC
TRBV3-1/TRBV3-2	.	TRBJ2-7	.	CASSYTGEQYF	TGTGCCAGCAGCTACACGGGTGAGCAGTACTTC
TRBV27	.	TRBJ1-2	.	CASSLRGSQGYTF	TGTGCCAGCAGTTTACGGGGTTCGCAGGGCTACACCTTC
TRBV6-5	.	TRBJ2-7	.	CASTRTVTYEQYF	TGTGCCAGCACTAGGACTGTAACCTACGAGCAGTACTTC
TRBV6-6	.	TRBJ1-1	.	CASSSDRNTEAFF	TGTGCCAGCAGCTCGGACAGGAACACTGAAGCTTTCTTT
TRBV5-1	.	TRBJ2-1	.	CASSSSGTGTNEQFF	TGCGCCAGCAGCTCTTCCGGTACAGGTACCAATGAGCAGTTCTTC
TRBV7-3	.	TRBJ2-3	TRBD2	CASSSTPGGGWDTQYF	TGTGCCAGCAGCTCCACCCCCGGCGGGGGGTGGGATACGCAGTATTTT
TRBV7-9	.	TRBJ2-7	.	CAIKRNNYEQYF	TGTGCCATCAAGCGGAATAACTACGAGCAGTACTTC
TRBV27	.	TRBJ2-7	.	CASTRGRAYEQYF	TGTGCCAGCACTAGGGGCAGGGCCTACGAGCAGTACTTC
TRBV25-1	.	TRBJ2-7	.	CASSGGGSYEQYF	TGTGCCAGCAGTGGTGGGGGGTCCTACGAGCAGTACTTC
TRBV4-1	.	TRBJ2-7	TRBD1	CASSQGGQGPREQYF	TGCGCCAGCAGCCAAGGGGGACAGGGCCCCCGCGAGCAGTACTTC
TRBV12-3/TRBV12-4	few	TRBJ1-2	TRBD1	CASSTGGYGYTF	TGTGCCAGCAGTACAGGGGGGTATGGCTACACCTTC
TRBV6-5	.	TRBJ1-2	.	CASSYHKGDYGYTF	TGTGCCAGCAGTTACCATAAGGGGGACTATGGCTACACCTTC
TRBV29-1	.	TRBJ2-6	.	CSVREDSGANVLTF	TGCAGCGTGAGGGAGGACTCTGGGGCCAACGTCCTGACTTTC
TRBV25-1	.	TRBJ1-3	.	CASISRAGNTIYF	TGTGCCAGCATATCGAGGGCTGGAAACACCATATATTTT
TRBV5-5	.	TRBJ2-1	TRBD2	CASSISDTPSGEQFF	TGTGCCAGCAGCATATCCGACACCCCTAGCGGGGAGCAGTTCTTC
TRBV11-2	.	TRBJ1-6	.	CASSLVGSPLHF	TGTGCCAGCAGCTTAGTCGGTTCACCCCTCCACTTT
TRBV14	.	TRBJ2-4	TRBD1	CASSLDRGRNIQYF	TGTGCCAGCAGCCTCGACAGGGGGAGAAACATTCAGTACTTC
TRBV7-3	.	TRBJ1-6	.	CASSLTPGDNSPLHF	TGTGCCAGCAGCCTGACACCCGGGGATAATTCACCCCTCCACTTT
TRBV19	.	TRBJ2-1	TRBD1	CASSMGQGIHEQFF	TGTGCCAGTAGTATGGGACAGGGTATCCATGAGCAGTTCTTC
TRBV23-1	once	TRBJ1-6	.	CASSITREGSYNSPLHF	TGCGCCAGCAGTATTACCAGGGAGGGCTCCTATAATTCACCCCTCCACTTT